Given below is one T cell receptor beta chain in context. Its specificity is unknown. This entry is derived from a study of T cell responses to AZD1222 COVID-19 vaccine. Study-wide results and caveats: Of spike-specific TCRs, nearly half reportedly target regions left unmutated in variants. The donor group comprised mostly white British people and more females; the analysis possibly underestimated clonal diversity. Without day 14 samples, only post-peak T cell repertoires were studied.

V dropped 0 bases and J dropped 4; count of bases not matched to a gene: 8. The CDR3 runs 17 residues. In germline, CDR1 is LGHNA, CDR2 YNFKEQ. TCRdb's table, derived via immunoSEQ multiplex PCR, lists solely in-frame clones and lacks some. The sample consists of 100,000 to 150,000 clones, 75% to 90% of them appearing once. The clonotype was recovered from an adult who received the AZD1222 COVID-19 vaccine. The rearrangement joins TRBV4-2 to TRBJ2-1, with 8 positions matching TRBD2. Sample: peripheral blood, taken 28 days after the second AZD1222 dose. CDR3 sequence (DNA): TGTGCCAGCAGCCAAGATACAGGCGGGGGGCAGTACAATGAGCAGTTCTTC. It yields the protein CASSQDTGGGQYNEQFF.